This T cell receptor beta chain was sequenced for a study of cytomegalovirus exposure and HLA in healthy donors. As concerns this clone: Antigen unknown.

Broader study findings: Exclusion as indistinguishable affected some V segments, including TRBV6-2 and TRBV6-3. Among TCR beta chains, those listed as cytomegalovirus-associated numbered more than 150.

Trimming stripped 4 bases from V and 5 bases from J, with 18 bases between. CDR3 length: 16 residues. CDR1 and CDR2 (germline): SGHNT, YYREEE (reference sequence). Use of 60 Vbeta and 13 Jbeta primers characterized the PCR. The assay was immunoSEQ multiplex PCR, and TCRdb's table has in-frame clones only and misses some. The sample consists of about 200,000 clones, approximately 78% of them appearing once. The origin of this receptor is a woman aged 50 to 60 in good health and CMV-seropositive. Sequencing used PBMCs. The chain carries TRBV5-4 and TRBJ2-2, with D possibly being TRBD1 (5 bases). The CDR3 region has the DNA TGTGCCAGCAGCCCAAGGGAATACAGGAAAACCGGGGAGCTGTTTTTT. It is translated as CASSPREYRKTGELFF.